This T cell receptor (beta chain) came from a study of blood T cell repertoires in COVID-19. On the study more broadly: Italy, Spain and the United States were the sources of the convalescent and acute COVID-19 samples.

Cohorts were assigned according to the clinical history that participants reported. Method: immunoSEQ multiplex PCR; TCRdb's copy keeps in-frame clones and lacks some. The sample has a few hundred thousand clones; about 87% are singletons. The CDR3 spans 15 residues. Germline values: CDR1 MNHEY, CDR2 SVGEGT. With 2 bases removed from V and 3 bases from J, the gap between germline ends came to 14 bases. The sequence came from a woman between 45 and 60 years old who had recovered from COVID-19. V and J are TRBV6-2 or TRBV6-3 and TRBJ2-7; TRBD2 is a possible D gene (5 bases). The specimen sequenced was PBMCs or T cells enriched from blood (not recorded which). The CDR3 here is CASSYSASSFYEQYF. DNA for the CDR3: TGTGCCAGCAGTTACAGCGCTAGCAGCTTCTACGAGCAGTACTTC.